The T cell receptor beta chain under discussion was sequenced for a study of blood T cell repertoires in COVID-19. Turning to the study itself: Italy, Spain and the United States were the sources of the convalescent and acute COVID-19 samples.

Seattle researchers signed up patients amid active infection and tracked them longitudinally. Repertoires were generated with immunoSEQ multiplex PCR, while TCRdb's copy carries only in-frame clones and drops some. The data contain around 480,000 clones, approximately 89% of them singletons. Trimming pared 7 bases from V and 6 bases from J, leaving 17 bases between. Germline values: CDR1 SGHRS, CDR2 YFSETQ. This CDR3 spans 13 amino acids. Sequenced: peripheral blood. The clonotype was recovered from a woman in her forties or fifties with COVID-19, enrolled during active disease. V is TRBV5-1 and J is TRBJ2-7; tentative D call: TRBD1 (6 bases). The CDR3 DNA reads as TGCGCCAGCTCTACAGGGTTCCCTTTCGAGCAGTACTTC. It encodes CASSTGFPFEQYF.